This entry lists 18 T cell receptor beta chains sequenced from one sample in a study of blood T cell repertoires in COVID-19. Sequencing used immunoSEQ multiplex PCR; TCRdb keeps in-frame clones, though not all of them. The table includes about 34,000 clones, 60% to 80% detected once. Sequencing was done on a sample of peripheral blood. The receptors were sampled from a human donor in a cohort sampled during active COVID-19.

The chain recombines TRBV6-5 with TRBJ2-7, with TRBD1 matching over 8 bases. V shed 6 bases, J shed 3 bases, and the junction held 4 bases outside the gene matches. The CDR3 totals 13 residues. The germline gives CDR1 MNHEY, CDR2 SVGAGI. The CDR3, as DNA: TGTGCCAGCAGACAGGGGGGAATCTACGAGCAGTACTTC. This sequence encodes CASRQGGIYEQYF.

V usage is TRBV20-1 and J usage is TRBJ2-3, with 7 positions matching TRBD1. Trimming removed 3 bases from V and 2 bases from J; junction bases left unmatched: 14. Germline-derived CDR1 and CDR2 are DFQATT and SNEGSKA (reference sequence). The CDR3 is 17 residues long. CDR3 residues: CSASGLRRQGSTDTQYF. The DNA of the CDR3 is TGCAGTGCTAGTGGGCTACGACGACAGGGATCCACAGATACGCAGTATTTT.

Concerning this clone: The junction departs from germline at one end; a sequencing error may be responsible. The chain recombines TRBV6-1 with TRBJ2-7, with 8 positions matching TRBD1. CDR3 length: 13 residues. Per the germline V gene, CDR1 is MNHNS and CDR2 is SASEGT. DNA of the CDR3: TGTGCCTGCAGTGACAATACAGGGGGCGAGCAGTACTTC. It specifies CACSDNTGGEQYF.

The gene calls are TRBV9 and TRBJ1-4; 8 bases map to TRBD1. Germline V gene data show CDR1 as SGDLS and CDR2 as YYNGEE. The CDR3 has 14 amino acids. V gave up 0 bases and J gave up 10 bases; unmatched junction bases: 5. CDR3 nucleotide sequence: TGTGCCAGCAGCGTAGAAGGGACAGGCGGAAAACTGTTTTTT. Encoded protein: CASSVEGTGGKLFF.

This chain joins TRBV18 and TRBJ2-3; D gene uncertain. The length of the CDR3 is 13 residues. The germline gives CDR1 KGHSH, CDR2 LQKENI. The germline V and J ends were trimmed by 6 bases and 4 bases, with 11 bases remaining between them. The CDR3 region has the DNA TGTGCCAGCTCGCAAAGAGAGGCAGATACGCAGTATTTT. Protein product: CASSQREADTQYF. Full variable domain (rest looked up from reference TRBV18 and TRBJ2-3): NAGVMQNPRHLVRRRGQEARLRCSPMKGHSHVYWYRQLPEEGLKFMVYLQKENIIDESGMPKERFSAEFPKEGPSILRIQQVVRGDSAAYFCASSQREADTQYFGPGTRLTVL.

The chain recombines TRBV2 with TRBJ2-5; 9 bases line up with TRBD1. From germline, CDR1 is SNHLY and CDR2 FYNNEI. V was clipped by 8 bases and J by 5 bases; unmatched bases: 3. This CDR3 region has 12 residues. The CDR3 region has the DNA TGTGCCAGCGGACAGGGGTCGGAGACCCAGTACTTC. Residues: CASGQGSETQYF.

The chain carries TRBV19 and TRBJ1-5, with TRBD1 as a possible D gene (5 bases). The CDR3 is 15 amino acids. Germline values: CDR1 LNHDA, CDR2 SQIVND (reference sequence). V lost 5 bases and J lost 6, with 17 bases in between. The CDR3 DNA sequence: TGTGCCAGTAGTGGGAGGGGTAGCGAGGGTCAGCCCCAGCATTTT. This gives the protein CASSGRGSEGQPQHF.

The chain carries TRBV5-1 and TRBJ2-2; TRBD2 agrees at 11 bases. The germline V gene encodes CDR1 SGHRS and CDR2 YFSETQ. Germline trimming cut 4 bases from V and 2 bases from J; bases unmatched to any gene: 4. The CDR3 totals 16 residues. The CDR3 spells CASSRGLADNTGELFF. The CDR3 region has the DNA TGCGCCAGCAGCAGGGGACTAGCGGATAACACCGGGGAGCTGTTTTTT.

The chain couples TRBV30 to TRBJ1-2, with 12 bases matching TRBD1. CDR1 and CDR2 (germline): GTSNPN, SVGIG (reference sequence). The V segment lost 1 base and the J segment 8 bases; nucleotides outside the gene matches: 11. This CDR3 has 16 amino acids. Here the CDR3 DNA reads TGTGCCTGGAGTGGCAACTTGGGACAGGGGGCTAAGGGCTACACCTTC. Translating it yields CAWSGNLGQGAKGYTF.

The V and J genes are TRBV18 and TRBJ1-1; 8 bases are a match to TRBD1. V was pared by 6 bases and J by 4 bases, with 4 bases of the junction left unmatched. The CDR3 runs 13 residues. CDR1 is KGHSH and CDR2 is LQKENI in the germline V gene. CDR3 sequence (DNA): TGTGCCAGCTCCCCGACAGGGGCCACTGAAGCTTTCTTT. Its translation: CASSPTGATEAFF.

The V gene is TRBV24-1, the J gene TRBJ2-3; D not certain. CDR1 KGHDR and CDR2 SFDVKD come from the germline V gene. The CDR3 spans 16 residues. V lost 0 bases and J lost 2, with 11 bases in between. The CDR3 DNA is TGTGCCACCAGTGATTTGCCGGGTGGCAACACAGATACGCAGTATTTT. This encodes CATSDLPGGNTDTQYF.

This chain uses TRBV18 with TRBJ1-1; 8 bases line up with TRBD1. Germline V gives CDR1 KGHSH, CDR2 LQKENI. Trimming took 5 bases from V and 5 from J; bases not matched to a gene: 4. CDR3 size: 13 residues. CDR3 coding DNA: TGTGCCAGCTCAACAGACAGGGGTACTGAAGCTTTCTTT. Translating gives CASSTDRGTEAFF.

In its sample, this clone was seen a few times. Written as DNA, the CDR3 is TGTGCCAGTAGTATGGCCCGATGGACCGCCAGGGGCAATCAGCCCCAGCATTTT. It specifies CASSMARWTARGNQPQHF. The chain recombines TRBV19 with TRBJ1-5, with D tentatively TRBD1 (5 bases). Trimming left V 3 bases short and J 2 bases short, with 20 bases between. Germline V lookup: CDR1 LNHDA, CDR2 SQIVND (reference sequence). This CDR3 has 18 residues.

J is TRBJ1-1 and V is TRBV28; D remains unclear. The ends were cut back, 7 bases at V and 2 bases at J, with 8 bases in the middle. Germline V gene data show CDR1 as MDHEN and CDR2 as SYDVKM. There are 12 residues in the CDR3. The CDR3 DNA reads as TGTGCCAGCAAGCAAATAAACACTGAAGCTTTCTTT. Encoded protein: CASKQINTEAFF.

The chain carries TRBV6-4 and TRBJ2-5; TRBD1 matches 12 bases. CDR1 MRHNA and CDR2 SNTAGT come from the germline V gene. The CDR3 sequence is 16 residues long. J lost 5 bases, V lost 6 bases, and 10 bases had no gene match. The CDR3 loop reads CASRERDRGQEETQYF. The DNA for the CDR3 is TGTGCCAGCAGGGAAAGGGACAGGGGGCAGGAGGAGACCCAGTACTTC.

This clone was found a few times. The rearrangement links TRBV5-1 to TRBJ2-2; possibly TRBD1 for D (5 bases). V was cut by 0 bases and J by 6 bases, with 12 bases left in between. Looked up from germline, CDR1 is SGHRS and CDR2 is YFSETQ. CDR3 size: 15 residues. The CDR3 loop reads CASSLGQGGSGELFF. Here the CDR3 DNA reads TGCGCCAGCAGCTTGGGGCAGGGTGGTTCCGGGGAGCTGTTTTTT.

This chain joins TRBV7-6 and TRBJ2-5, with 9 nucleotides matching TRBD1. The CDR3 has 15 amino acids. Losses at the gene ends were 3 bases for V and 4 bases for J; bases not matched to a gene: 6. The germline V gene encodes CDR1 SGHVS and CDR2 FNYEAQ. CDR3 nucleotide sequence: TGTGCCAGCAGCTTGACGGGACAGGGTGGAGAGACCCAGTACTTC. Its protein product is CASSLTGQGGETQYF. Full variable domain (remainder filled in from reference TRBV7-6 and TRBJ2-5): GAGVSQSPRYKVTKRGQDVALRCDPISGHVSLYWYRQALGQGPEFLTYFNYEAQQDKSGLPNDRFSAERPEGSISTLTIQRTEQRDSAMYRCASSLTGQGGETQYFGPGTRLLVL.

CDR3 nucleotide sequence: TGTGCCAGCAGTGAGAACCAACGCGGGTATAATTCACCCCTCCACTTT. Amino acids: CASSENQRGYNSPLHF. The chain combines TRBV2 with TRBJ1-6; D is ambiguous. CDR1 and CDR2 (germline): SNHLY, FYNNEI. V was cut by 3 bases and J by 4 bases, with 13 bases left in between. The CDR3 length is 16 residues. Complete variable domain (other parts from reference TRBV2 and TRBJ1-6): EPEVTQTPSHQVTQMGQEVILRCVPISNHLYFYWYRQILGQKVEFLVSFYNNEISEKSEIFDDQFSVERPDGSNFTLKIRSTKLEDSAMYFCASSENQRGYNSPLHFGNGTRLTVT.